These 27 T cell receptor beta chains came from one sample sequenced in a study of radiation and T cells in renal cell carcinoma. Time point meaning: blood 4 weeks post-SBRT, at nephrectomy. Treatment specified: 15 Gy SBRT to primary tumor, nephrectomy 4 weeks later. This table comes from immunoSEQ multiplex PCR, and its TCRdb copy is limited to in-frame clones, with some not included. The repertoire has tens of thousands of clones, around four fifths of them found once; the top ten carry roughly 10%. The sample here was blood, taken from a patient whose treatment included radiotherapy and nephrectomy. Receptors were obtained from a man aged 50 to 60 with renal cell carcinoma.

The CDR3 region is CASTLSPGPTYEQYF. CDR3 nucleotides: TGTGCCAGCACACTCTCACCGGGGCCGACCTACGAGCAGTACTTC. This sequence joins TRBV6-4 and TRBJ2-7; the D gene could be TRBD1 or TRBD2 (5 bases each). The V gene's germline CDR1 is MRHNA and CDR2 SNTAGT. Between the trimmed V and J ends, which lost 7 bases and 2 bases, there was a span of 18 bases. This CDR3 region has 15 residues.

The CDR3 DNA is TGTGCCAGCTCACCAAATAACAGGGATCCGCAGTACTTC. Residues: CASSPNNRDPQYF. The chain joins TRBV18 to TRBJ2-7; D might be TRBD1 (6 bases). The CDR3 has 13 residues. Trimming cost V 2 bases and J 9 bases, with 14 bases left between them. Germline CDR1 is KGHSH and CDR2 is LQKENI.

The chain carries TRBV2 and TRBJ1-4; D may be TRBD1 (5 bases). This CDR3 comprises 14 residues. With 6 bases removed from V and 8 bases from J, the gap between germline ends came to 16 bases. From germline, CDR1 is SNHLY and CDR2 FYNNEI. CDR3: CASRAGLMGEKLFF. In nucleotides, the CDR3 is TGTGCCAGCAGGGCGGGACTCATGGGAGAAAAACTGTTTTTT.

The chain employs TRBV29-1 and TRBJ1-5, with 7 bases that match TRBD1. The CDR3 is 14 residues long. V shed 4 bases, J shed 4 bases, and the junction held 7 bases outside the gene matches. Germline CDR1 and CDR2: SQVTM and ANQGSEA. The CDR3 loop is CSVARGGGNQPQHF. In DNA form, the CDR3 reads TGCAGCGTTGCCAGGGGGGGTGGTAATCAGCCCCAGCATTTT.

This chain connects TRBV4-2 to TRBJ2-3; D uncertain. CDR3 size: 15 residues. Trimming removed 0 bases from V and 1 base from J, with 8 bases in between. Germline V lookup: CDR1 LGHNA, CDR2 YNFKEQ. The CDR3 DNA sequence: TGTGCCAGCAGCCAAGAGCTGTCCCGCACAGATACGCAGTATTTT. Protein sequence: CASSQELSRTDTQYF.

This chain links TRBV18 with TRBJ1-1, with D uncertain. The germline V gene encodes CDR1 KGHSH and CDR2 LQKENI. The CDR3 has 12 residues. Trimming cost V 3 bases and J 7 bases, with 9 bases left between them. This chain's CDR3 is CASSPGRFEAFF. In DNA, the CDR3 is TGTGCCAGCTCACCCGGACGGTTTGAAGCTTTCTTT. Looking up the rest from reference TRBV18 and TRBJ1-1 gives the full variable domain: NAGVMQNPRHLVRRRGQEARLRCSPMKGHSHVYWYRQLPEEGLKFMVYLQKENIIDESGMPKERFSAEFPKEGPSILRIQQVVRGDSAAYFCASSPGRFEAFFGQGTRLTVV.

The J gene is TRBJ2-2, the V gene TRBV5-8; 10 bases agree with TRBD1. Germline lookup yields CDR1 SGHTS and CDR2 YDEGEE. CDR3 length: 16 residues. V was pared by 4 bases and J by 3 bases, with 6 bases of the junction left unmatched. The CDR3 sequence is CASSLGQGIDTGELFF. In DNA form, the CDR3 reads TGTGCCAGCAGCCTGGGACAGGGGATAGACACCGGGGAGCTGTTTTTT.

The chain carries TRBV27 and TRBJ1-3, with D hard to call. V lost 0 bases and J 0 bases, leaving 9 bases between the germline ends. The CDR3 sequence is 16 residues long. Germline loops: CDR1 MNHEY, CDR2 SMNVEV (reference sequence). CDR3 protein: CASSLSHPSSGNTIYF. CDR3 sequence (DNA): TGTGCCAGCAGTTTATCCCACCCGAGCTCTGGAAACACCATATATTTT.

This CDR3 is CASSPILGTTEAFF. The CDR3 DNA reads TGCGCCAGCAGCCCGATTTTGGGGACTACTGAAGCTTTCTTT. The V and J genes are TRBV4-1 and TRBJ1-1; possible D gene TRBD1, 5 bases. V lost 4 bases and J lost 5, with 14 bases in between. The CDR3 is 14 amino acids. CDR1 and CDR2 (germline): MGHRA, YSYEKL.

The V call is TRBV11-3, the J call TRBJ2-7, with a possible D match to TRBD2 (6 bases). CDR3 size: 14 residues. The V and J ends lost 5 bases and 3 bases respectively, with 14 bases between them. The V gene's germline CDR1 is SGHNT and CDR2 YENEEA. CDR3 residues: CASSQAGKSYEQYF. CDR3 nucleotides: TGTGCCAGCAGCCAGGCGGGGAAAAGCTACGAGCAGTACTTC.

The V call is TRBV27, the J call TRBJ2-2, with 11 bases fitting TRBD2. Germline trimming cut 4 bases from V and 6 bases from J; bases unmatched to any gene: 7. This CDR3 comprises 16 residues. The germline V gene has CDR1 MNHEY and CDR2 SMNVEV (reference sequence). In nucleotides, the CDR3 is TGTGCCAGCAGTTCCGGGACTAGCGGTAGAGCCGGGGAGCTGTTTTTT. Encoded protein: CASSSGTSGRAGELFF.

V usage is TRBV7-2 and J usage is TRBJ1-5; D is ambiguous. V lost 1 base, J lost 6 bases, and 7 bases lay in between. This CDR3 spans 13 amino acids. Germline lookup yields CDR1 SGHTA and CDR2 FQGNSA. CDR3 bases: TGTGCCAGCAGCTTAGTGATGAGTCAGCCCCAGCATTTT. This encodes CASSLVMSQPQHF.

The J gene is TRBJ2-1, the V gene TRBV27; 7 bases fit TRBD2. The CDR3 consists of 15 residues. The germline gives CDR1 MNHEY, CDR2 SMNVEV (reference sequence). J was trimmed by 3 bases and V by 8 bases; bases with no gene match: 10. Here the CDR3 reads CASSSAAGVYNEQFF. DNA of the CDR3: TGTGCCAGCTCCTCGGCTGCGGGAGTCTACAATGAGCAGTTCTTC.

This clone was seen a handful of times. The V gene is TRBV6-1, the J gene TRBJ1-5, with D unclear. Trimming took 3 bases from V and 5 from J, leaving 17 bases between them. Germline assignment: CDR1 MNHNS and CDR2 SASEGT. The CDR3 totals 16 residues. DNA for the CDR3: TGTGCCAGCAGTGATGGTGGATCGGGCTGGGATCAGCCCCAGCATTTT. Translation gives CASSDGGSGWDQPQHF.

The CDR3 is CASSREYEQYF. In DNA, the CDR3 is TGCGCCAGCAGCCGAGAATACGAGCAGTACTTC. The chain carries TRBV5-1 and TRBJ2-7; D remains ambiguous. Germline-derived CDR1 and CDR2 are SGHRS and YFSETQ. The CDR3 covers 11 residues. V lost 4 bases and J lost 4, with 6 bases in between.

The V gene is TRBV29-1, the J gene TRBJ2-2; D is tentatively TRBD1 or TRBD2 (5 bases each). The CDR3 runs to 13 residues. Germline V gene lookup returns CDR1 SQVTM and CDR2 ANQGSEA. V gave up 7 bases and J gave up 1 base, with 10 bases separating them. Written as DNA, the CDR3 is TGCAGCGCACGGGACGGGAACACCGGGGAGCTGTTTTTT. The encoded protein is CSARDGNTGELFF.

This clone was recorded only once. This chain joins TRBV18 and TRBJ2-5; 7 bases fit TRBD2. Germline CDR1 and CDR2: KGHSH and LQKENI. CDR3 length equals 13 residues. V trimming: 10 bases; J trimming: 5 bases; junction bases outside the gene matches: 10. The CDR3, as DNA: TGTGCCACCATAGGGAGGGCCCTTGAGACCCAGTACTTC. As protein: CATIGRALETQYF.

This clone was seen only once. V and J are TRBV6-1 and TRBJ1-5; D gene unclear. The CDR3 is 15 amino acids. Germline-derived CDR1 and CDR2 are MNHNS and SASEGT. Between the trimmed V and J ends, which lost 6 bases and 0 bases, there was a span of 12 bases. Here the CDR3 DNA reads TGTGCCAGCAGATCGGGCCAAAATAGCAATCAGCCCCAGCATTTT. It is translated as CASRSGQNSNQPQHF.

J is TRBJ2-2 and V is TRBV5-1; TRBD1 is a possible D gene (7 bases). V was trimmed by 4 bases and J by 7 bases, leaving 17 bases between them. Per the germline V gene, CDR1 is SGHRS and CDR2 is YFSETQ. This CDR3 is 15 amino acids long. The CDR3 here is CASSPGGGLDGELFF. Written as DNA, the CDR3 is TGCGCCAGCAGCCCTGGAGGGGGCTTAGACGGGGAGCTGTTTTTT.

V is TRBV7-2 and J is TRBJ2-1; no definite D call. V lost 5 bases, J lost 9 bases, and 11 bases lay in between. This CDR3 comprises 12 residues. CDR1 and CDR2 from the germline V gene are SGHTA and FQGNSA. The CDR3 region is CASSRVFGEQFF. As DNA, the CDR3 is TGTGCCAGCAGCCGGGTGTTTGGTGAGCAGTTCTTC.

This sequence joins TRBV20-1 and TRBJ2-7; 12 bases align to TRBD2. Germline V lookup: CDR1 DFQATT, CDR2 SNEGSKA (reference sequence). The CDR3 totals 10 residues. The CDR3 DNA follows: TGCAGTGCTAGTGGCGGGACTAGCGGGGTC. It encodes CSASGGTSGV.

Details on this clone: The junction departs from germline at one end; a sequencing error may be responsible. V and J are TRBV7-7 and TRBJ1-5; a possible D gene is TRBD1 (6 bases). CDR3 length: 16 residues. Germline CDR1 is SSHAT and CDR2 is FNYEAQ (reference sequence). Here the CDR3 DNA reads TGTGCTAGCAACGGCGTCCGGGGGCGGAGCAATCAGCCCCAGCATTTT. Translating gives CASNGVRGRSNQPQHF.

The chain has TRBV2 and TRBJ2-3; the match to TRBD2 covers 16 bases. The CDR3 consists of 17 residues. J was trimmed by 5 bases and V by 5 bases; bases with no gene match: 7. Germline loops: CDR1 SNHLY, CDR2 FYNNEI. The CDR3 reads CASSLGLAGGPGDTQYF. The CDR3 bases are TGTGCCAGCAGTCTGGGACTAGCGGGAGGGCCTGGAGATACGCAGTATTTT.

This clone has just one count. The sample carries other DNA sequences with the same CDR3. The chain's CDR3 is CASSPGFNEQFF. The CDR3, as DNA: TGTGCCAGTAGTCCCGGATTCAATGAGCAGTTCTTC. The chain couples TRBV19 to TRBJ2-1; the D is unclear. This CDR3 has 12 residues. From germline, CDR1 is LNHDA and CDR2 SQIVND (reference sequence). V lost 5 bases, J lost 6 bases, and 8 bases lay in between.

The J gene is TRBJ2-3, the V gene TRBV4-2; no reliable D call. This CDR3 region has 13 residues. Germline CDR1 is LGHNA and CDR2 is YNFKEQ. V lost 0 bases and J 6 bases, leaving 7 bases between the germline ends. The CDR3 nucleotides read TGTGCCAGCAGCCAAGAACGTGCGGATACGCAGTATTTT. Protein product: CASSQERADTQYF.

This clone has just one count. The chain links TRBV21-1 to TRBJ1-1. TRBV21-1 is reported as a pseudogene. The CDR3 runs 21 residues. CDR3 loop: CASSPYSRGSPWSSEHTEAFF. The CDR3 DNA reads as TGTGCCAGCAGCCCCTACAGCCGGGGCTCCCCTTGGTCGAGTGAACACACTGAAGCTTTCTTT.

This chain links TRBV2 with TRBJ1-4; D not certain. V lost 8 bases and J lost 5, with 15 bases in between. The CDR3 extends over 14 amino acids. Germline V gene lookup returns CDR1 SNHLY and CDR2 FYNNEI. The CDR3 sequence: CASSDGRMNEKLFF. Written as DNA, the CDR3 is TGTGCCAGCTCAGACGGGCGGATGAATGAAAAACTGTTTTTT.